This T cell receptor (beta chain) was recorded in a study of cytomegalovirus exposure and HLA in healthy donors. Study-level findings and limits: A later analysis revealed that TCR association rates differed between HLA loci, peaking at DRB1 and bottoming out at HLA-C. Accurate predictions that matched the HLA-A and HLA-B alleles of most subjects were reportedly made from TCR beta sequences.

Concerning this clone itself: The antigen remains undetermined.

PCR involved 60 Vbeta and 13 Jbeta primers. Sequenced by immunoSEQ multiplex PCR; TCRdb stores in-frame clones only, minus some. In total, the table holds about 130,000 clones. V lost 4 bases to trimming and J lost 3 bases; unmatched junction nucleotides: 7. Germline V gene sequence: CDR1 MNHEY, CDR2 SVGAGI. This CDR3 comprises 15 residues. The rearrangement joins TRBV6-5 to TRBJ2-3; 7 nucleotides agree with TRBD1. The clonotype originates from a man between 40 and 49 years old in good health and CMV-seronegative. The sample consisted of PBMCs. The CDR3 spells CASSFDRERTDTQYF. The CDR3 bases are TGTGCCAGCAGTTTCGACAGGGAGCGGACAGATACGCAGTATTTT.